This entry lists 22 T cell receptor beta chains sequenced from one sample in a study of blood T cell repertoires in COVID-19. The table came from immunoSEQ multiplex PCR; TCRdb's copy has only in-frame clones and leaves some out. The sample has over 200,000 clones; about 90% are singletons. What was sequenced was peripheral blood. These receptors all come from a woman aged 18-30 years who had recovered from COVID-19.

J is TRBJ1-2 and V is TRBV19, with D unclear. Germline values: CDR1 LNHDA, CDR2 SQIVND (reference sequence). This CDR3 comprises 14 residues. V lost 7 bases and J lost 2, with 14 bases in between. CDR3 coding DNA: TGTGCCAGTATGGAGGAGGGTCCGAACTATGGCTACACCTTC. Its protein product is CASMEEGPNYGYTF.

The V call is TRBV6-6, the J call TRBJ1-4, with D perhaps TRBD1 (5 bases). CDR1 is MNHNY and CDR2 is SVGAGI in the germline V gene (reference sequence). V lost 7 bases, J lost 3 bases, and 18 bases lay in between. This CDR3 is 16 amino acids long. Here the CDR3 DNA reads TGTGCCAGCACGATGGGGCGGACCCCCCCTAATGAAAAACTGTTTTTT. It codes for CASTMGRTPPNEKLFF.

This chain joins TRBV5-4 and TRBJ2-7; possibly TRBD2 for D (6 bases). V was cut by 3 bases and J by 1 base, with 11 bases left in between. Germline CDR1 and CDR2: SGHNT and YYREEE (reference sequence). The CDR3 loop spans 14 amino acids. The CDR3 sequence: CASSSTGTSYEQYF. In nucleotides, the CDR3 is TGTGCCAGCAGCTCAACCGGGACTTCCTACGAGCAGTACTTC.

The chain has TRBV6-5 and TRBJ2-7; 9 bases fit TRBD2. The V segment lost 2 bases and the J segment 5 bases; nucleotides outside the gene matches: 10. Per the germline V gene, CDR1 is MNHEY and CDR2 is SVGAGI. The CDR3 spans 16 residues. The CDR3 is CASSYRGREGIHEQYF. The DNA for the CDR3 is TGTGCCAGCAGTTACAGAGGGCGGGAGGGGATCCACGAGCAGTACTTC.

This clone was found a few times. The rearrangement links TRBV11-2 to TRBJ2-7, with D hard to call. Germline V gives CDR1 SGHAT, CDR2 FQNNGV. V was trimmed by 4 bases and J by 6 bases, leaving 10 bases between them. The CDR3 extends over 12 amino acids. CDR3 DNA: TGTGCCAGCAGCTCCGAGTTTGCCGAGCAGTACTTC. Its translation is CASSSEFAEQYF.

This sequence joins TRBV7-9 and TRBJ2-1, with TRBD2 matching over 10 bases. This CDR3 region has 19 residues. V trimming: 1 base; J trimming: 0 bases; junction bases outside the gene matches: 9. Germline V gives CDR1 SEHNR, CDR2 FQNEAQ (reference sequence). The CDR3 sequence is CASSLDDLAGVFSYNEQFF. The DNA for the CDR3 is TGTGCCAGCAGCTTAGACGACCTAGCGGGAGTTTTCTCCTACAATGAGCAGTTCTTC.

The rearrangement links TRBV9 to TRBJ1-3; maybe TRBD1 (5 bases). The CDR3 runs 17 residues. The V and J ends lost 0 bases and 0 bases respectively, with 13 bases between them. Germline loops: CDR1 SGDLS, CDR2 YYNGEE. In nucleotides, the CDR3 is TGTGCCAGCAGCGTAGGTCATGGGGCCCACTCTGGAAACACCATATATTTT. It codes for CASSVGHGAHSGNTIYF.

This clone was recorded once. The chain combines TRBV6-1 with TRBJ2-5; D uncertain. With 4 bases removed from V and 1 base from J, the gap between germline ends came to 16 bases. Per germline, CDR1 MNHNS and CDR2 SASEGT. This CDR3 region has 16 residues. The CDR3 sequence is CASSGHPTPIQETQYF. The CDR3 DNA reads as TGTGCCAGCAGTGGGCACCCGACACCAATCCAAGAGACCCAGTACTTC.

The chain uses TRBV27 and TRBJ1-3; TRBD1 matches 7 bases. CDR1 and CDR2 (germline): MNHEY, SMNVEV (reference sequence). The CDR3 spans 14 residues. The ends lost 3 bases at V and 2 bases at J; junction bases unmatched: 1. CDR3: CASSFRGTGNTIYF. The CDR3, as DNA: TGTGCCAGCAGTTTCAGGGGGACTGGAAACACCATATATTTT.

This clone was counted between two and nine times. The chain couples TRBV21-1 to TRBJ1-1. TRBV21-1 is a listed pseudogene. The CDR3 has 10 residues. The CDR3 sequence: CASLSTEAFF. DNA for the CDR3: TGTGCCAGCCTAAGCACTGAAGCTTTCTTT.

The chain is built from TRBV5-1 and TRBJ1-2; weak D call: TRBD1 (5 bases). V lost 4 bases, J lost 3 bases, and 10 bases lay in between. CDR1 and CDR2 (germline): SGHRS, YFSETQ. The CDR3 totals 13 residues. The CDR3 region is CASSPTRDYGYTF. The DNA for the CDR3 is TGCGCCAGCAGCCCCACCAGGGACTATGGCTACACCTTC. Supplemented by reference TRBV5-1 and TRBJ1-2, the full variable domain reads KAGVTQTPRYLIKTRGQQVTLSCSPISGHRSVSWYQQTPGQGLQFLFEYFSETQRNKGNFPGRFSGRQFSNSRSEMNVSTLELGDSALYLCASSPTRDYGYTFGSGTRLTVV.

This chain links TRBV18 with TRBJ2-7; 9 nucleotides match TRBD2. The germline V gene encodes CDR1 KGHSH and CDR2 LQKENI. With V trimmed by 8 bases and J by 1 base, 6 bases remained unmatched. This CDR3 comprises 14 residues. CDR3 nucleotides: TGTGCCAGCGCCCTGACTAGCGGATCCTACGAGCAGTACTTC. The encoded protein is CASALTSGSYEQYF.

The V gene is TRBV30, the J gene TRBJ2-3; TRBD2 is a possible D gene (6 bases). Trimming stripped 4 bases from V and 7 bases from J, with 15 bases between. From germline, CDR1 is GTSNPN and CDR2 SVGIG (reference sequence). The CDR3 has 13 amino acids. CDR3 loop: CAWKVTGGNTQYF. CDR3 sequence (DNA): TGTGCCTGGAAGGTTACCGGAGGGAATACGCAGTATTTT.

J is TRBJ2-1 and V is TRBV14; possible D gene TRBD2, 5 bases. The V gene's germline CDR1 is SGHDN and CDR2 FVKESK. The CDR3 contains 15 residues. V lost 3 bases and J lost 0, with 9 bases in between. CDR3: CASSQLADSYNEQFF. The CDR3 nucleotides read TGTGCCAGCAGCCAGCTAGCCGACTCCTACAATGAGCAGTTCTTC.

This chain links TRBV6-6 with TRBJ1-1, with 8 positions matching TRBD1. Germline CDR1 is MNHNY and CDR2 is SVGAGI (reference sequence). Losses at the gene ends were 4 bases for V and 7 bases for J; bases not matched to a gene: 5. This CDR3 region has 13 residues. The CDR3 here is CASSSGTGLEAFF. The CDR3 region has the DNA TGTGCCAGCAGTTCCGGGACAGGACTTGAAGCTTTCTTT.

The gene calls are TRBV18 and TRBJ2-7; 15 bases fit TRBD2. The CDR3 is 15 amino acids. V was pared by 5 bases and J by 2 bases, with 1 base of the junction left unmatched. Germline V gene lookup returns CDR1 KGHSH and CDR2 LQKENI. The CDR3 loop reads CASSGTSGRTYEQYF. CDR3 DNA: TGTGCCAGCTCAGGGACTAGCGGGAGGACCTACGAGCAGTACTTC.

The J gene is TRBJ2-3, the V gene TRBV7-3; 7 nucleotides line up with TRBD2. Per the germline V gene, CDR1 is SGHTA and CDR2 is FQGTGA. V trimming: 5 bases; J trimming: 6 bases; junction bases outside the gene matches: 11. The CDR3 runs 15 residues. The CDR3 region is CASSPGGGSMDTQYF. The CDR3 nucleotides are TGTGCCAGCAGCCCGGGGGGAGGGTCTATGGATACGCAGTATTTT. Filled out from reference TRBV7-3 and TRBJ2-3, the complete variable domain reads GAGVSQTPSNKVTEKGKYVELRCDPISGHTALYWYRQSLGQGPEFLIYFQGTGAADDSGLPNDRFFAVRPEGSVSTLKIQRTERGDSAVYLCASSPGGGSMDTQYFGPGTRLTVL.

The V gene is TRBV3-1 (or the pseudogene TRBV3-2), the J gene TRBJ2-1; D may be TRBD1 (6 bases). Germline V gene sequence: CDR1 LGHDT, CDR2 YNNKEL (reference sequence). Trimming left V 2 bases short and J 6 bases short, with 14 bases between. The CDR3 has 15 residues. The CDR3 reads CASSQMGQVSNEQFF. The CDR3, as DNA: TGTGCCAGCAGCCAAATGGGACAAGTCAGCAATGAGCAGTTCTTC.

The chain couples TRBV27 to TRBJ2-7, with 10 nucleotides matching TRBD2. V gave up 7 bases and J gave up 0 bases; unmatched junction bases: 6. Germline CDR1 MNHEY, CDR2 SMNVEV (reference sequence). This CDR3 is 15 amino acids long. The CDR3, as DNA: TGTGCCAGCACCTTAGCGGGAGGAGGCTCCTACGAGCAGTACTTC. It yields the protein CASTLAGGGSYEQYF.

The V call is TRBV29-1, the J call TRBJ2-4; D not certain. V was trimmed by 5 bases and J by 7 bases, leaving 9 bases between them. CDR3 length equals 11 residues. Germline V gives CDR1 SQVTM, CDR2 ANQGSEA. The CDR3 nucleotides are TGCAGCGTTTGGTCCGGGAACATTCAGTACTTC. This encodes CSVWSGNIQYF. Looking up the rest from reference TRBV29-1 and TRBJ2-4 gives the full variable domain: SAVISQKPSRDICQRGTSLTIQCQVDSQVTMMFWYRQQPGQSLTLIATANQGSEATYESGFVIDKFPISRPNLTFSTLTVSNMSPEDSSIYLCSVWSGNIQYFGAGTRLSVL.

The chain recombines TRBV5-1 with TRBJ1-5; D not resolved. This CDR3 spans 15 amino acids. V lost 1 base, J lost 2 bases, and 10 bases lay in between. Per germline, CDR1 SGHRS and CDR2 YFSETQ. The CDR3 nucleotides are TGCGCCAGCAGCTTGAATTGGGGAGGCAATCAGCCCCAGCATTTT. Its translation: CASSLNWGGNQPQHF. The full variable domain, rest sourced from reference TRBV5-1 and TRBJ1-5, is KAGVTQTPRYLIKTRGQQVTLSCSPISGHRSVSWYQQTPGQGLQFLFEYFSETQRNKGNFPGRFSGRQFSNSRSEMNVSTLELGDSALYLCASSLNWGGNQPQHFGDGTRLSIL.

The chain uses TRBV15 and TRBJ1-6; 7 bases map to TRBD1. Germline CDR1 reads LNHNV; CDR2 reads YYDKDF (reference sequence). The J segment lost 5 bases and the V segment lost 4 bases, leaving 5 bases of the junction unmatched. CDR3 length: 15 amino acids. The DNA of the CDR3 is TGTGCCACCAGCATACGACAGGGACATAATTCACCCCTCCACTTT. Its protein is CATSIRQGHNSPLHF.